These T cell receptor beta chains were read from a single sample in a study of blood T cell repertoires in COVID-19. Clones were sequenced by immunoSEQ multiplex PCR, and TCRdb holds only the in-frame ones, with some missing. The sample has under 250,000 clones; around 82% are singletons. The sample consisted of peripheral blood. The origin of the receptors is a man aged 50 or older with active or convalescent COVID-19. Each CDR3 is given with its conserved first and last residue. A D gene is named only where the DNA matches it firmly. Clone size is not always given. Where it is, it says once, few, many or a class for expanded clones.

TRBV9,TRBJ1-1,.,.,CASSGPQGRAFF,TGTGCCAGCAGCGGCCCACAGGGAAGGGCTTTCTTT
TRBV11-2,TRBJ2-7,.,.,CASSLGQVYEQYF,TGTGCCAGCAGCTTAGGGCAGGTCTACGAGCAGTACTTC
TRBV7-2,TRBJ2-1,.,.,CASSLRRGSYNEQFF,TGTGCCAGCAGCTTACGGCGGGGCTCCTACAATGAGCAGTTCTTC
TRBV4-2,TRBJ1-1,.,.,CASSQVAGEFAEAFF,TGTGCCAGCAGCCAAGTGGCAGGGGAGTTCGCTGAAGCTTTCTTT
TRBV18,TRBJ1-3,.,TRBD1,CASSLRTGTNPGNTIYF,TGTGCCAGCTCACTCCGGACAGGGACGAACCCTGGAAACACCATATATTTT
TRBV14,TRBJ2-2,.,.,CASSPTPGPGELFF,TGTGCCAGCAGCCCTACCCCAGGGCCCGGGGAGCTGTTTTTT
TRBV24-1,TRBJ2-5,.,TRBD2,CATSESGTSGGRQETQYF,TGTGCCACCAGTGAGTCCGGGACTAGCGGGGGAAGACAAGAGACCCAGTACTTC
TRBV29-1,TRBJ1-1,medium-sized,TRBD1,CSVRDSEAFF,TGCAGCGTTAGGGACAGTGAAGCTTTCTTT
TRBV3-1/TRBV3-2,TRBJ1-4,.,TRBD1,CASSQGRDRDEKLFF,TGTGCCAGCAGCCAAGGCCGGGACAGAGATGAAAAACTGTTTTTT
TRBV10-2,TRBJ2-7,.,.,CASRPDSPYEQYF,TGCGCCAGCAGGCCTGACAGTCCCTACGAGCAGTACTTC
TRBV5-4,TRBJ1-2,.,TRBD1,CASSSPGQGAIGYTF,TGTGCCAGCAGCTCACCAGGACAGGGGGCGATTGGCTACACCTTC
TRBV5-8,TRBJ1-4,.,.,CASPPLRATNEKLFF,TGTGCCAGCCCCCCCTTACGGGCAACTAATGAAAAACTGTTTTTT
TRBV19,TRBJ2-2,once,TRBD1,CASSIPTGTGELFF,TGTGCCAGTAGTATTCCGACAGGGACCGGGGAGCTGTTTTTT
TRBV6-5,TRBJ1-2,.,TRBD1,CASSYSGQGDGYTF,TGTGCCAGCAGTTACTCGGGACAGGGGGATGGCTACACCTTC
TRBV13,TRBJ1-2,few,.,CASSLLRAGYTF,TGTGCCAGCAGCTTATTACGCGCAGGCTACACCTTC
TRBV28,TRBJ2-2,.,.,CASSFSRATGELFF,TGTGCCAGCAGTTTTAGCAGGGCCACCGGGGAGCTGTTTTTT
TRBV2,TRBJ2-1,.,TRBD2,CASSEFTSGGRNEQFF,TGTGCCAGCAGTGAATTTACTAGCGGGGGCCGGAATGAGCAGTTCTTC
TRBV5-1,TRBJ2-2,.,.,CASSRTGGGPIGELFF,TGCGCCAGCAGCCGGACGGGGGGCGGTCCTATCGGGGAGCTGTTTTTT
TRBV2,TRBJ2-5,.,TRBD2,CASTLRTSGLTQETQYF,TGTGCCAGCACACTCCGGACTAGCGGGTTAACACAAGAGACCCAGTACTTC
TRBV18,TRBJ1-1,.,.,CASSPAGESTEAFF,TGTGCCAGCTCACCGGCCGGGGAGAGCACTGAAGCTTTCTTT
TRBV2,TRBJ1-5,once,TRBD1,CASRGQGASNQPQHF,TGTGCCAGCAGAGGTCAGGGGGCAAGCAATCAGCCCCAGCATTTT
TRBV6-5,TRBJ1-6,.,.,CASSYNRAEDSPLHF,TGTGCCAGCAGTTACAACAGGGCTGAGGATTCACCCCTCCACTTT
TRBV27,TRBJ1-1,few,TRBD1,CASSFPGQGVTEAFF,TGTGCCAGCAGTTTCCCGGGACAGGGGGTCACTGAAGCTTTCTTT
TRBV5-1,TRBJ2-3,.,.,CASSLGNEGTDTQYF,TGCGCCAGCAGCTTGGGGAATGAGGGCACAGATACGCAGTATTTT
TRBV19,TRBJ1-2,.,TRBD1,CASHWTGNGYTF,TGTGCCAGCCACTGGACAGGGAATGGCTACACCTTC